Each of the 23 T cell receptor beta chains below was sequenced from the same sample in a study of spatial heterogeneity in lung cancer. Study-wide results and limits: Tumor mutation count correlated with how many alpha and beta TCRs expanded intratumorally.

As for time point: sample taken at primary tumor resection. Each CDR3 protein gets one entry after TCRdb re-called the 5' RACE reads with MiXCR. The table lists 9,500 to 12,000 distinct CDR3 sequences, around 7.9% of them singletons. Their antigens remain unidentified. This specimen consisted of lung tumor tissue, obtained at surgery. These receptors originate from a female donor with early-stage non-small cell lung cancer.

This clonotype came up many times. This beta chain came through as a stray read in a library set up for alpha chains, and its size says little. V is TRBV5-1 and J is TRBJ2-6; tentative D call: TRBD1 (6 bases). CDR1 and CDR2 from the germline V gene are SGHRS and YFSETQ. This CDR3 is built from 16 residues. V lost 2 bases and J lost 2, with 11 bases in between. The CDR3 reads CASSLSGGAGANVLTF. The CDR3 region has the DNA TGCGCCAGCAGCTTATCTGGGGGCGCTGGGGCCAACGTCCTGACTTTC. Drawing the rest from reference TRBV5-1 and TRBJ2-6, the complete variable domain is KAGVTQTPRYLIKTRGQQVTLSCSPISGHRSVSWYQQTPGQGLQFLFEYFSETQRNKGNFPGRFSGRQFSNSRSEMNVSTLELGDSALYLCASSLSGGAGANVLTFGAGSRLTVL.

This clonotype was seen repeatedly, ten times or more. Germline is not matched at one junction end, which may reflect a read error. This beta chain is an off-target read within a library intended for alpha chains, so its frequency means little. This chain uses TRBV7-9 with TRBJ2-7; 8 bases align to TRBD1. The germline gives CDR1 SEHNR, CDR2 FQNEAQ (reference sequence). This CDR3 is built from 16 residues. The CDR3 spells CASNLLPQGATYEQYF. The CDR3, as DNA: TGTGCCAGCAACTTACTCCCGCAGGGGGCAACCTACGAGCAGTACTTC.

By sample share, this clonotype is medium-sized. For a library built for alpha chains, this beta chain is a stray read; little rests on its size. This chain joins TRBV7-6 and TRBJ2-5; D unresolved. CDR3 size: 14 residues. Trimming took 2 bases from V and 3 from J, leaving 10 bases between them. The germline V gene encodes CDR1 SGHVS and CDR2 FNYEAQ. CDR3 bases: TGTGCCAGCAGCTTAATTGGGCAGAAAGAGACCCAGTACTTC. Residues: CASSLIGQKETQYF.

There are many counts of this clonotype. For a library built for alpha chains, this beta chain is a stray read; little rests on its size. DNA of the CDR3: TGTGCCAGCAGCGTAGTTGGGAGCGCCACCGGGGAGCTGTTTTTT. Protein: CASSVVGSATGELFF. J is TRBJ2-2 and V is TRBV9; a weak D match, TRBD2 (5 bases). This CDR3 spans 15 amino acids. Germline V gives CDR1 SGDLS, CDR2 YYNGEE. The germline V and J ends were trimmed by 0 bases and 4 bases, with 10 bases remaining between them.

This clonotype was observed at least ten times. This beta chain lies outside the target of a library built for alpha chains; its clone size means little. V usage is TRBV5-1 and J usage is TRBJ2-3; 8 positions agree with TRBD1. Germline V gene data show CDR1 as SGHRS and CDR2 as YFSETQ. CDR3 size: 14 residues. J lost 1 base, V lost 4 bases, and 2 bases had no gene match. Written as DNA, the CDR3 is TGCGCCAGCAGCGAGACAGGGGGCACAGATACGCAGTATTTT. Its translation: CASSETGGTDTQYF.

This clonotype was seen repeatedly, ten times or more. This beta chain is off target for a library built for alpha chains, so its abundance means little. V gene TRBV5-1 combines with J gene TRBJ1-2, with D perhaps TRBD1 (6 bases). This CDR3 contains 14 residues. With 4 bases removed from V and 6 bases from J, the gap between germline ends came to 16 bases. From germline, CDR1 is SGHRS and CDR2 YFSETQ. This CDR3 is CASSLDRSYDGYTF. CDR3 nucleotides: TGCGCCAGCAGCCTAGACAGGTCCTATGATGGCTACACCTTC.

This clonotype was observed at least ten times. Because this beta chain is a stray read in a library intended to capture alpha chains, its abundance should not be given much weight. V and J are TRBV5-1 and TRBJ2-1; TRBD2 matches at 14 bases. J gave up 7 bases and V 7 bases, and 7 bases lay outside the gene matches. Per the germline V gene, CDR1 is SGHRS and CDR2 is YFSETQ. The CDR3 is 15 residues long. CDR3 DNA: TGCGCCAGCGGACTAGCGGGGGGCGTAGGGAATGAGCAGTTCTTC. Its protein is CASGLAGGVGNEQFF.

This clonotype was seen ten or more times. Being off target in a library aimed at alpha chains, this beta chain has a size of little meaning. The chain joins TRBV12-3 or TRBV12-4 to TRBJ1-2; D not certain. The CDR3 contains 12 residues. Trimming removed 3 bases at V and 4 bases at J, with 6 bases between. The CDR3 nucleotides are TGTGCCAGCAGTTTGGAGAGCTATGGCTACACCTTC. Its protein is CASSLESYGYTF.

Note on this clonotype: Being off target in a library aimed at alpha chains, this beta chain has a size of little meaning. J is TRBJ1-2 and V is TRBV29-1; D is ambiguous. CDR3 size: 13 residues. V was pared by 4 bases and J by 0 bases, with 9 bases between. Germline V lookup: CDR1 SQVTM, CDR2 ANQGSEA. This CDR3 reads CSVGPGANYGYTF. The DNA for the CDR3 is TGCAGCGTTGGCCCCGGAGCTAACTATGGCTACACCTTC.

This clonotype was seen repeatedly, ten times or more. Little can be read into the size of this beta chain, an off-target read in a library designed for alpha chains. This chain links TRBV6-2 or TRBV6-3 with TRBJ1-1; the match to TRBD1 covers 10 bases. Per the germline V gene, CDR1 is MNHEY and CDR2 is SVGEGT. The V gene end was trimmed by 6 bases and the J gene end by 1 base; junction bases not matched to a gene: 8. The CDR3 extends over 16 amino acids. CDR3 sequence (DNA): TGTGCCAGCAGACGACAGGGGGCGAGCGGGAACACTGAAGCTTTCTTT. Amino acids: CASRRQGASGNTEAFF.

This clonotype was detected ten times or more. This beta chain is off target for a library built for alpha chains, so its abundance means little. This chain's CDR3 is CASSLRGAHEQYF. CDR3 sequence (DNA): TGCGCCAGCAGCTTGCGGGGGGCGCACGAGCAGTACTTC. The J gene is TRBJ2-7, the V gene TRBV5-1, with D perhaps matching TRBD2 (7 bases). Germline values: CDR1 SGHRS, CDR2 YFSETQ. The V end was cut by 1 base, the J end by 5 bases, with 10 bases between. The CDR3 runs to 13 residues.

This clonotype has only a few counts. This beta chain is a stray read from a library made for alpha chains; its abundance is not meaningful. J is TRBJ1-2 and V is TRBV6-5; 10 bases fit TRBD1. CDR1 is MNHEY and CDR2 is SVGAGI in the germline V gene. The CDR3 is 14 residues long. J lost 4 bases, V lost 8 bases, and 7 bases had no gene match. CDR3 in DNA: TGTGCCAGCGGGGGGACAGGGGCCCTCTATGGCTACACCTTC. Protein: CASGGTGALYGYTF.

This clonotype appeared many times. This beta chain represents an off-target read in a library built for alpha chains; its size is of limited meaning. The chain has TRBV10-3 and TRBJ2-5, with D possibly being TRBD1 (5 bases). The germline CDR1 and CDR2 sequences are ENHRY and SYGVKD. Trimming took off 5 bases at V and 4 bases at J, with 23 bases between the two ends. The CDR3 consists of 17 residues. CDR3 residues: CAISLALDTESPETQYF. Here the CDR3 DNA reads TGTGCCATCAGTCTTGCCTTGGACACCGAGAGTCCAGAGACCCAGTACTTC.

This clonotype was seen at least ten times. This beta chain is a stray sequence in a library constructed for alpha chains; its clone size is not meaningful. The chain is built from TRBV5-5 and TRBJ1-4; D remains unclear. Germline V gives CDR1 SGHKS, CDR2 YYEKEE (reference sequence). V was trimmed by 2 bases and J by 2 bases, leaving 7 bases between them. The CDR3 has 14 amino acids. The CDR3 region has the DNA TGTGCCAGCAGCTTCTTCGAGACTAATGAAAAACTGTTTTTT. Encoded protein: CASSFFETNEKLFF. Full variable domain (outside the CDR3, taken from reference TRBV5-5 and TRBJ1-4): DAGVTQSPTHLIKTRGQQVTLRCSPISGHKSVSWYQQVLGQGPQFIFQYYEKEERGRGNFPDRFSARQFPNYSSELNVNALLLGDSALYLCASSFFETNEKLFFGSGTQLSVL.

Sample share makes this clonotype medium-sized. The library was designed around alpha chains, so this beta chain is a stray read whose abundance carries little weight. V and J are TRBV5-1 and TRBJ2-2; D gene uncertain. Deletions cut 5 bases from V and 1 base from J, with 15 bases between. The germline V gene encodes CDR1 SGHRS and CDR2 YFSETQ. CDR3 length equals 16 residues. CDR3 in DNA: TGCGCCAGCAGGTCTCAGCTGACGGGGAACACCGGGGAGCTGTTTTTT. Translated, it gives CASRSQLTGNTGELFF.

This clonotype has at least ten counts. This beta chain lies outside the target of a library built for alpha chains; its clone size means little. The chain couples TRBV11-2 to TRBJ1-6, with D unclear. The CDR3 covers 15 residues. Trimming removed 6 bases at V and 0 bases at J, with 9 bases between. The germline V gene has CDR1 SGHAT and CDR2 FQNNGV. CDR3 DNA sequence: TGTGCCAGCAGGGAGTTTGGCTCCTATAATTCACCCCTCCACTTT. Translating gives CASREFGSYNSPLHF.

By share of the sample, this clonotype is medium-sized. In a library made to pick up alpha chains, this beta chain is a stray read with a size that means little. J is TRBJ1-2 and V is TRBV5-1; D is unclear. This CDR3 comprises 15 residues. The germline CDR1 and CDR2 sequences are SGHRS and YFSETQ. V was cut by 0 bases and J by 5 bases, with 14 bases left in between. The CDR3 nucleotides read TGCGCCAGCAGCTTGGAGGGCGGAGGAGGATATGGCTACACCTTC. Its protein is CASSLEGGGGYGYTF.

There are many counts of this clonotype. For a library built for alpha chains, this beta chain is a stray read; little rests on its size. This rearrangement joins TRBV5-1 to TRBJ1-1; no definite D call. Germline assignment: CDR1 SGHRS and CDR2 YFSETQ. The ends were cut back, 1 base at V and 1 base at J, with 11 bases in the middle. This CDR3 contains 15 residues. The DNA of the CDR3 is TGCGCCAGCAGCTTGAATACGCCCCCGAACACTGAAGCTTTCTTT. Amino acids: CASSLNTPPNTEAFF. The whole variable domain, remainder taken from reference TRBV5-1 and TRBJ1-1, is KAGVTQTPRYLIKTRGQQVTLSCSPISGHRSVSWYQQTPGQGLQFLFEYFSETQRNKGNFPGRFSGRQFSNSRSEMNVSTLELGDSALYLCASSLNTPPNTEAFFGQGTRLTVV.

In this sample, this clonotype turned up many times. Little can be read into the size of this beta chain, an off-target read in a library designed for alpha chains. The J gene is TRBJ1-5, the V gene TRBV6-8; D unresolved. The CDR3 consists of 13 residues. V dropped 4 bases and J dropped 7 bases, with 11 bases sitting between them. Germline CDR1 and CDR2: MNHGY and SAAAGT. The DNA of the CDR3 is TGTGCCAGCAGTTCCGGGAAAGGACAGCCCCAGCATTTT. Translating it yields CASSSGKGQPQHF.

This clonotype was seen ten or more times. The library was built for alpha chains, so this beta chain is an off-target read and its size means little. This chain joins TRBV27 and TRBJ1-1; weak D call: TRBD1 (6 bases). Per germline, CDR1 MNHEY and CDR2 SMNVEV (reference sequence). The CDR3 extends over 14 amino acids. Trimming pared 2 bases from V and 3 bases from J, leaving 10 bases between. CDR3 amino acids: CASSLQQGYTEAFF. The CDR3 DNA follows: TGTGCCAGCAGTTTACAACAGGGATACACTGAAGCTTTCTTT.

On this clonotype itself: A library made for alpha chains picked up this beta chain off target, so its size means little. The V gene is TRBV12-5, the J gene TRBJ1-4; 8 nucleotides match TRBD1. CDR1 is LGHNT and CDR2 is FRNRAP in the germline V gene. The CDR3 extends over 15 amino acids. After removal of 6 bases from V and 7 bases from J, the junction contained 10 bases not matched to a gene. Here the CDR3 reads CASGDGQGGGEKLFF. The CDR3 DNA reads as TGTGCTAGTGGCGACGGACAGGGTGGCGGTGAAAAACTGTTTTTT.

This clonotype was observed at least ten times. The library was prepared for alpha chains; this beta chain is a stray read, so its frequency means little. The rearrangement links TRBV29-1 to TRBJ2-4; possibly TRBD2 for D (7 bases). Germline V gene lookup returns CDR1 SQVTM and CDR2 ANQGSEA. Trimming left V 4 bases short and J 6 bases short, with 13 bases between. There are 13 residues in the CDR3. The chain's CDR3 is CSVATGGGNIQYF. Written as DNA, the CDR3 is TGCAGCGTTGCTACGGGGGGCGGAAACATTCAGTACTTC.

This clonotype was observed many times. The library was designed around alpha chains, so this beta chain is a stray read whose abundance carries little weight. This sequence joins TRBV28 and TRBJ1-6, with 12 bases that match TRBD1. In germline, CDR1 is MDHEN, CDR2 SYDVKM. The V segment lost 1 base and the J segment 10 bases; nucleotides outside the gene matches: 5. The CDR3 extends over 16 amino acids. The CDR3 nucleotides read TGTGCCAGCAGTTTATCGGGACAGGGGGCAAACTCACCCCTCCACTTT. It translates to CASSLSGQGANSPLHF.